This T cell receptor (beta chain) was sequenced during a study of spatial heterogeneity in lung cancer. Study in general: Compared with alpha-chain sequences, beta-chain sequences were consistently detected in greater numbers.

This CDR3 has 13 amino acids. Germline V lookup: CDR1 MNHNS, CDR2 SASEGT. V lost 10 bases, J lost 5 bases, and 17 bases lay in between. Sample time point: sample taken at primary tumor resection. Extraction of whole RNA from tumor, nontumor lung or frozen PBMC preceded unsorted sequencing. Samples were obtained from around 72 donors, all untreated early-stage non-small cell lung cancer patients. Unique molecular identifiers, one per molecule, were present on every TCR cDNA molecule. TCRdb reprocessed the 5' RACE reads with MiXCR, giving one entry per CDR3 protein. Here the sample spans around 4,000 distinct CDR3 sequences, 20% to 25% being singletons. This clonotype is judged medium-sized (0.01 to 0.1%).

This clonotype was sampled from a female donor with early-stage non-small cell lung cancer. The sample in question was normal lung tissue next to the tumor, obtained at surgery. The rearrangement links TRBV6-1 to TRBJ1-2, with D perhaps matching TRBD1 (5 bases). The CDR3 nucleotides read TGTGCCACCAGCCGCGGGACTGAATATGGCTACACCTTC. As protein: CATSRGTEYGYTF.